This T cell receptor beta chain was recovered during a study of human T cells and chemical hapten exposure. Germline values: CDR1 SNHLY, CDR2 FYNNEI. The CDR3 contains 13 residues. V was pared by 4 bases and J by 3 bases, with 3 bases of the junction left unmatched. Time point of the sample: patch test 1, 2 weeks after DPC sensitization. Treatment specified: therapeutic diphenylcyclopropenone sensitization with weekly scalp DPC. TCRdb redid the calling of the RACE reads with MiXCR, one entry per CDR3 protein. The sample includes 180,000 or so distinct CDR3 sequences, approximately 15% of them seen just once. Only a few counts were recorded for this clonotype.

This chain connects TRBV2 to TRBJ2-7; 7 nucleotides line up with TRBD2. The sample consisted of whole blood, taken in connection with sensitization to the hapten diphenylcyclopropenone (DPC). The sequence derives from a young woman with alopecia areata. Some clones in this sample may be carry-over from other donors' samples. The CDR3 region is CASSVAGLYEQYF. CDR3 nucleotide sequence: TGTGCCAGCAGTGTAGCGGGCCTCTACGAGCAGTACTTC.